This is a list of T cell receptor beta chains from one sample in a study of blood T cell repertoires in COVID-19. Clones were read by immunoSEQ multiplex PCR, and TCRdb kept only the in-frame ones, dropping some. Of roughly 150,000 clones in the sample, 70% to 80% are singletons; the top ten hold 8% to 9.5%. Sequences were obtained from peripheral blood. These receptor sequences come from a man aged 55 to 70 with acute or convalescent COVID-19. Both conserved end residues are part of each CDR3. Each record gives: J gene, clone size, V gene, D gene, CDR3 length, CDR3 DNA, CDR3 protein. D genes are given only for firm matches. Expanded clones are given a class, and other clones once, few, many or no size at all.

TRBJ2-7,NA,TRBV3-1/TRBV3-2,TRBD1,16,TGTGCCAGCAGCCAAGATCCCAGGGGGAGTAGCTACGAGCAGTACTTC,CASSQDPRGSSYEQYF
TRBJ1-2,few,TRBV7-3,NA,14,TGTGCCAGCAGCTCCGGGGAGGACTTATATGGCTACACCTTC,CASSSGEDLYGYTF
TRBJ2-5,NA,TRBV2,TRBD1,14,TGTGCCAGCACCCCGGGACAGGGGCAAGAGACCCAGTACTTC,CASTPGQGQETQYF
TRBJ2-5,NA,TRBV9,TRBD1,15,TGTGCCAGCAGCGAGGGGGACAGGGGAAAAGAGACCCAGTACTTC,CASSEGDRGKETQYF
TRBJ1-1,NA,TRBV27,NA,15,TGTGCCAGCAGTTTTCAGGGGAGGGGGGTCACTGAAGCTTTCTTT,CASSFQGRGVTEAFF
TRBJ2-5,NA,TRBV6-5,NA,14,TGTGCCAGCAGTTACTTGGGGGGGCAGGAGACCCAGTACTTC,CASSYLGGQETQYF
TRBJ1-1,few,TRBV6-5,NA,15,TGTGCCACCGGCCTAGGCGGGGGGCACGGCACTGAAGCTTTCTTT,CATGLGGGHGTEAFF
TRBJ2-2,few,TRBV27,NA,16,TGTGCCAGCACCAAAGAGCACGGGGTGAACACCGGGGAGCTGTTTTTT,CASTKEHGVNTGELFF
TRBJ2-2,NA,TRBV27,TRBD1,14,TGTGCCAGCAGCCCGGGACAGGGGGCCGGGGAGCTGTTTTTT,CASSPGQGAGELFF
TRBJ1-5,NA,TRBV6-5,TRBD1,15,TGTGCCAGCAGTTACGGACAGGGGGCCGATCAGCCCCAGCATTTT,CASSYGQGADQPQHF
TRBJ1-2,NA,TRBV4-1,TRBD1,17,TGCGCCAGCAGCCAAGACTCTAAACAGGGGCCATACTATGGCTACACCTTC,CASSQDSKQGPYYGYTF
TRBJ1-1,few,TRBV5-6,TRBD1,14,TGTGCCAGCAGACGGACAGGGAGGGAGGCTGAAGCTTTCTTT,CASRRTGREAEAFF
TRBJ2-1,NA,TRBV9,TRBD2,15,TGTGCCAGCAGCGTTACTAGCGGGGGGTACAATGAGCAGTTCTTC,CASSVTSGGYNEQFF
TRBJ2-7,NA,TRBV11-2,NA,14,TGTGCCAGCAGCTTATCGTTACAGGATTACGAGCAGTACTTC,CASSLSLQDYEQYF
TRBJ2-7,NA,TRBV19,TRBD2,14,TGTGCCAGTAGTCCTCCTAGCGGGGGCCCCGAGCAGTACTTC,CASSPPSGGPEQYF
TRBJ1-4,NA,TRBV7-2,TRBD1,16,TGTGCCAGCAGCGCCCGGGGGACAGGGCGGAATGAAAAACTGTTTTTT,CASSARGTGRNEKLFF
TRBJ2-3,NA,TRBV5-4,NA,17,TGTGCCAGCAGCTCAGGCAGGGGTCCCCTCTCCACAGATACGCAGTATTTT,CASSSGRGPLSTDTQYF
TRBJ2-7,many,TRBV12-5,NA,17,TGTGCTAGTGGTTTGGACCTGACAGGCAAATTAATCTACGAGCAGTACTTC,CASGLDLTGKLIYEQYF
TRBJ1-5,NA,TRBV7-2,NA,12,TGTGCCAGCAGCTTCCCAGGACAGCCCCAGCATTTT,CASSFPGQPQHF
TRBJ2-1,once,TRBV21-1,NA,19,TGTGCCAGCAGCAAAGGGGGGAAGGGGGTCTTTCCTCTATCCAATGAGCAGTTCTTC,CASSKGGKGVFPLSNEQFF
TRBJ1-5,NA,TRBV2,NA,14,TGTGCCAGCAGTGCAGAGGGGGTTAGACAGCCCCAGCATTTT,CASSAEGVRQPQHF
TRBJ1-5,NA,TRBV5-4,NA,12,TGTGCCAGCAGCTCGGAGGATCAGCCCCAGCATTTT,CASSSEDQPQHF
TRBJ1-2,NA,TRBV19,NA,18,TGTGCCAGTAGGCCACAGGGTCTACGGCGGACCTCACGGTATGGCTACACCTTC,CASRPQGLRRTSRYGYTF
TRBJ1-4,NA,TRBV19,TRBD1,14,TGTGCCAGTAGTATAACAGGGGACGACGAAAAACTGTTTTTT,CASSITGDDEKLFF
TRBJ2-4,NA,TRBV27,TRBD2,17,TGTGCCAGCAGCCCAGAGGCTAGCGGGGGGGCCCGGAACATTCAGTACTTC,CASSPEASGGARNIQYF
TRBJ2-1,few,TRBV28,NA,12,TGTGCCAGCAGTTTTGAGTACAATGAGCAGTTCTTC,CASSFEYNEQFF
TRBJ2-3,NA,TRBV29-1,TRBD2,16,TGCAGCGTTGGGGGTAGCGGGGCAGATAGCACAGATACGCAGTATTTT,CSVGGSGADSTDTQYF
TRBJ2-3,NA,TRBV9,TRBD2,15,TGTGCCAGCAGCGCTAGCGGGGGGAGCACAGATACGCAGTATTTT,CASSASGGSTDTQYF
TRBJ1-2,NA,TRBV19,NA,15,TGTGCCAGTACCGACCCGGGAGGAACTAACTATGGCTACACCTTC,CASTDPGGTNYGYTF
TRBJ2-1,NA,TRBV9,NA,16,TGTGCCAGCAGCGTAGGGGGGGTTAGTTCCTACAATGAGCAGTTCTTC,CASSVGGVSSYNEQFF
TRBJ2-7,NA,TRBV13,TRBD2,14,TGTGCCAGCAGTTTGCGGGGGTCTCCCGGCGAGCAGTACTTC,CASSLRGSPGEQYF
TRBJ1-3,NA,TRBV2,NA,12,TGTGCCAGCAGGGTGACAGGCGACACCATATATTTT,CASRVTGDTIYF
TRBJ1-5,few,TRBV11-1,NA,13,TGTGCCAGCAGCTTTCAGAGCAATCAGCCCCAGCATTTT,CASSFQSNQPQHF
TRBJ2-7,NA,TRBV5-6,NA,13,TGTGCCAGCAGCCCGGGGTTATCCTACGAGCAGTACTTC,CASSPGLSYEQYF
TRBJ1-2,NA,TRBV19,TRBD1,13,TGTGCCAGCCGGGACAGGGCGGACTATGGCTACACCTTC,CASRDRADYGYTF
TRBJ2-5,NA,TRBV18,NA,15,TGTGCCAGCTCACCACCGGGCGGGTACCAAGAGACCCAGTACTTC,CASSPPGGYQETQYF
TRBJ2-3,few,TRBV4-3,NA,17,TGCGCCAGCAGCCCCCAACCGACAGCACTTAGCACAGATACGCAGTATTTT,CASSPQPTALSTDTQYF
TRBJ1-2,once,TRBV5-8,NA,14,TGTGCCAGCAGCTCCCCCGACAGGATCCATGGCTACACCTTC,CASSSPDRIHGYTF
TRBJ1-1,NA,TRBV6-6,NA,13,TGTGCCAGCAGCCCCCGGGGGAACACTGAAGCTTTCTTT,CASSPRGNTEAFF
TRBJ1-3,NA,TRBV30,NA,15,TGTGCCTGGAGTGTTGGCGGAAACTCTGGAAACACCATATATTTT,CAWSVGGNSGNTIYF
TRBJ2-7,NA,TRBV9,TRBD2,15,TGTGCCAGCAGCGTATCCAGCGGGGTTTTCTACGAGCAGTACTTC,CASSVSSGVFYEQYF